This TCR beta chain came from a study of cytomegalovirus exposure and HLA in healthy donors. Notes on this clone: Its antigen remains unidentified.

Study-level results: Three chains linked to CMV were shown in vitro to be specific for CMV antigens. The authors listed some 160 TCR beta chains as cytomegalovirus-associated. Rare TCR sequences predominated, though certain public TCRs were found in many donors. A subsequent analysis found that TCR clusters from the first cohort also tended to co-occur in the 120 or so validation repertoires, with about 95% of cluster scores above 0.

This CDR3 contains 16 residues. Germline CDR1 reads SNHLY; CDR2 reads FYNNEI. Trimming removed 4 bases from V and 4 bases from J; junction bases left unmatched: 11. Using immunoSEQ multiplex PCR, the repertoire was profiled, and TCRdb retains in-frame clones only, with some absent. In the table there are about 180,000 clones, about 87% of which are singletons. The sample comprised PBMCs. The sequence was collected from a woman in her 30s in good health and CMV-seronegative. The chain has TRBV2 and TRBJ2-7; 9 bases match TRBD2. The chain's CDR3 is CASSVVGAGGTYEQYF. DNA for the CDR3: TGTGCCAGCAGTGTGGTTGGAGCGGGGGGTACTTACGAGCAGTACTTC.